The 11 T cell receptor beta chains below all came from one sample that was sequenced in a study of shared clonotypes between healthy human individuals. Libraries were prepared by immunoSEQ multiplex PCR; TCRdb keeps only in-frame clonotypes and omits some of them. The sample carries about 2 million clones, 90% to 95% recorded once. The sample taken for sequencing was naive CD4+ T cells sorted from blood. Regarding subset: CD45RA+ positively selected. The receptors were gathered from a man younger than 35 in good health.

CDR3 amino acids: CASSLPRGESGNEQFF. CDR3 sequence (DNA): TGTGCCAGCAGTTTACCCCGAGGTGAATCGGGCAATGAGCAGTTCTTC. The chain has TRBV27 and TRBJ2-1; D is unclear. In germline, CDR1 is MNHEY, CDR2 SMNVEV (reference sequence). This CDR3 is built from 16 residues. The V end was cut by 2 bases, the J end by 6 bases, with 17 bases between.

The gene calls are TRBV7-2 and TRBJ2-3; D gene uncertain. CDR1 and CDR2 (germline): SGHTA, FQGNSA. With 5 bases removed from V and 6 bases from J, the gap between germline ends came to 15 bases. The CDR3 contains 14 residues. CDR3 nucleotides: TGTGCCAGCAGCCCACGGAACCAGCCGGATACGCAGTATTTT. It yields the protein CASSPRNQPDTQYF. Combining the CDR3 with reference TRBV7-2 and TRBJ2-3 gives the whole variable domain GAGVSQSPSNKVTEKGKDVELRCDPISGHTALYWYRQSLGQGLEFLIYFQGNSAPDKSGLPSDRFSAERTGGSVSTLTIQRTQQEDSAVYLCASSPRNQPDTQYFGPGTRLTVL.

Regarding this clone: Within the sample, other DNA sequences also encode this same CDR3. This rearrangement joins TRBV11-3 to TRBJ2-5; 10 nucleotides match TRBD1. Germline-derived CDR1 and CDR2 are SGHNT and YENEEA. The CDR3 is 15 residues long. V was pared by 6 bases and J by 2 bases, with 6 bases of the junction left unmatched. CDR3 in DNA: TGTGCCAGCAGTTCCGGGACAGGGGTGCAAGAGACCCAGTACTTC. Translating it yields CASSSGTGVQETQYF.

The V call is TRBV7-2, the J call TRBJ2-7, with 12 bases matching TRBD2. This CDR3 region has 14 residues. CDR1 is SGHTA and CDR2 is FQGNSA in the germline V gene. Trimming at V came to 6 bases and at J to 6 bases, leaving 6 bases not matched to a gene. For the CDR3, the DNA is TGTGCCAGCAGACCTCAGACTAGCGGGAGCGAGCAGTACTTC. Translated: CASRPQTSGSEQYF.

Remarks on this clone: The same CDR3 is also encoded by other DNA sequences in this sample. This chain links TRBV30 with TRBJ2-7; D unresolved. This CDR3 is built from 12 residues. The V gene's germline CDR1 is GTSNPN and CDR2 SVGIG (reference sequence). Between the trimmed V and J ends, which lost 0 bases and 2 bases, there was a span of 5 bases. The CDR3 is CAWSVSPYEQYF. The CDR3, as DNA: TGTGCCTGGAGTGTATCTCCCTACGAGCAGTACTTC.

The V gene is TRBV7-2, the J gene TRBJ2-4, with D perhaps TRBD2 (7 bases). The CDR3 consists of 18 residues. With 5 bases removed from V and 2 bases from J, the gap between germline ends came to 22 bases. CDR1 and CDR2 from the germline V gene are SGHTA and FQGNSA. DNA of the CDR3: TGTGCCAGCAGCCCCGGGGGGCCAGCTTTGCGTTCCAAAAACATTCAGTACTTC. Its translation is CASSPGGPALRSKNIQYF.

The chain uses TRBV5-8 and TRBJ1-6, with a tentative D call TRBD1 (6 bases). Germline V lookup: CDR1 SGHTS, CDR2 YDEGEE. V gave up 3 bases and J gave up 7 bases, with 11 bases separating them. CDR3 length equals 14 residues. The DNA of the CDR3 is TGTGCCAGCAGCTGGACAGTGAAGAATTCACCCCTCCACTTT. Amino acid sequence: CASSWTVKNSPLHF.

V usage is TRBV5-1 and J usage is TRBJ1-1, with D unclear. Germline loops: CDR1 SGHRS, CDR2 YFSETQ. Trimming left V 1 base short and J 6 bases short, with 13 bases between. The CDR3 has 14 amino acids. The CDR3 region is CASSLFGSDAEAFF. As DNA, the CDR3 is TGCGCCAGCAGCTTGTTCGGGTCGGATGCTGAAGCTTTCTTT. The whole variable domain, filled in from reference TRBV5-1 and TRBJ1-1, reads KAGVTQTPRYLIKTRGQQVTLSCSPISGHRSVSWYQQTPGQGLQFLFEYFSETQRNKGNFPGRFSGRQFSNSRSEMNVSTLELGDSALYLCASSLFGSDAEAFFGQGTRLTVV.

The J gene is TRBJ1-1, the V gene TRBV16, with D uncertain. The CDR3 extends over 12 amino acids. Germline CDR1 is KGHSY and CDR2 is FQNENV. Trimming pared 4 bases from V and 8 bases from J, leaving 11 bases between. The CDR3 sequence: CASSPQSLEAFF. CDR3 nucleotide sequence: TGTGCCAGCAGCCCACAAAGCCTAGAAGCTTTCTTT.

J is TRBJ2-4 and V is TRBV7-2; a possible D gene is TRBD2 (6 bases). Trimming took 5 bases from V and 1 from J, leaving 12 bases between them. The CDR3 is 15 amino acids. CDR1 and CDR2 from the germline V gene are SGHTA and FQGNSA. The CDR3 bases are TGTGCCAGCAGCACAGAACTAGCTGCCAAAAACATTCAGTACTTC. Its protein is CASSTELAAKNIQYF. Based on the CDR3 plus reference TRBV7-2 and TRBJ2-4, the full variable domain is GAGVSQSPSNKVTEKGKDVELRCDPISGHTALYWYRQSLGQGLEFLIYFQGNSAPDKSGLPSDRFSAERTGGSVSTLTIQRTQQEDSAVYLCASSTELAAKNIQYFGAGTRLSVL.

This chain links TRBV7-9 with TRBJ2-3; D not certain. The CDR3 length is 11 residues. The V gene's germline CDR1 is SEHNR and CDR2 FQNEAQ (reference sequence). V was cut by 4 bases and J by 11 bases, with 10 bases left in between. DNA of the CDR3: TGTGCCAGCAGCTCGCCCTCAGGGCAGTATTTT. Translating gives CASSSPSGQYF.